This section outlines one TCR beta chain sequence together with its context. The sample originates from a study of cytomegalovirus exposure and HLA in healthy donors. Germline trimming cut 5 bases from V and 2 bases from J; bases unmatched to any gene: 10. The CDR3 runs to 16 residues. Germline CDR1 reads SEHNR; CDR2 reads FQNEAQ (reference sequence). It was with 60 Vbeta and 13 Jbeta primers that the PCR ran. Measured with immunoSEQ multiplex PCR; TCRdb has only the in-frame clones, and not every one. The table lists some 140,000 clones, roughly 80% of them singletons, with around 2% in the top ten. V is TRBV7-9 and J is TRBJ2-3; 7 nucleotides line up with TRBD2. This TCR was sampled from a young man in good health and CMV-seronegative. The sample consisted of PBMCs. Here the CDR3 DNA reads TGTGCCAGCAGCCGTGGAAATAGCGGGCTCACAGATACGCAGTATTTT. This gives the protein CASSRGNSGLTDTQYF.